This TCR beta chain was captured in a study of blood T cell repertoires in COVID-19. The authors' processing: It was from reference gene primer amplification that nucleated cell counts were estimated. Data came from immunoSEQ multiplex PCR; TCRdb stores just in-frame clones and leaves some out. V and J calls and clone size are given by that table; D and trimming were obtained from the DNA. This sample has 55,000 to 75,000 clones, with more than 70% found just once. Trimming at V came to 4 bases and at J to 4 bases, leaving 15 bases not matched to a gene. Germline V CDR1 and CDR2: SGHNT, YYREEE (reference sequence). The CDR3 extends over 18 amino acids.

Sequenced sample: peripheral blood. This receptor was identified in a man aged 50 or older with acute or convalescent COVID-19. The rearrangement joins TRBV5-4 to TRBJ2-1; 9 bases fit TRBD2. For the CDR3, the DNA is TGTGCCAGCAGCCATGTGAATAGCGGGAGTGGTGGTTACAATGAGCAGTTCTTC. This sequence encodes CASSHVNSGSGGYNEQFF.